This TCR beta chain was identified during a study of shared clonotypes between healthy human individuals (dated by TCRdb to 2018 to 2020). Describing the broader study: A couple of women and a few men aged 18 to 49 years were included in the cohort. Per donor, three plates each were used for CD4 naive and CD4 memory, two for CD8 naive, and one for CD8 memory. The study deeply sequenced blood TCR repertoires of five healthy adults to estimate repertoire size and the extent of clonotype sharing between individuals. To increase sequencing depth and limit assay-specific biases, different laboratories used diverse techniques to prepare libraries and sequence TCR repertoires. Between about 0.85 and 9.5 billion PBMCs per donor were obtained by leukapheresis. The investigation overall reported the following: Because the study included a small number of donors, the genetic and exposure-history diversity represented was limited. Incomplete sequencing was indicated by rarefaction of sorted-subset datasets, despite the large sequencing depth. Compared with non-shared clonotypes, the clonotypes found in all four sorted-subset donors had higher generation probabilities. Sharing across four donors was observed for about 5% of naive CD4, 3.5% of naive CD8, roughly 2.3% of memory CD4, and around 0.42% of memory CD8 clonotypes. Only blood was sampled, and tissue TCR repertoires likely differ from those in blood. Naive subsets generally had larger estimated clonotype richness than memory subsets. Pairwise subsampling led to the expectation that sequencing depth would affect the degree of clonotype sharing among donors.

Using the deep immunoSEQ assay, TCR CDR3 regions were amplified from genomic DNA by multiplex PCR. Genomic DNA extracted from each cell subset was distributed evenly over all wells of several immunoSEQ 96-well plates, and each plate served as one replicate. For sorted subsets, approximately 190 ng of genomic DNA, equivalent to 25,000 to 35,000 T cell genomes, went into each replicate PCR. Purified libraries were measured with a Qubit 3.0 fluorometer, size-checked on a Bioanalyzer 2100, and measured again with the KAPA Library Quantification kit. Every immunoSEQ 96-well plate was sequenced on a dedicated single-read 150-cycle Illumina NextSeq 550 flow cell. The study's own analysis went as follows. The immunoSEQ output contained only junctional sequences without quality scores, so filtering could not match that applied to full-length reads. To assign V/J genes and CDR3, sequences were annotated using PyIR, a Python wrapper for IgBLAST v1.9, with IMGT germline references. Any read was removed if the V/J assignment was weak (E-value above 1e-6), the CDR3 was missing, or the read contained stop codons, out-of-frame junctions, or ambiguous translated residues. V3J clonotypes were defined by identical inferred V gene, J gene, and CDR3 amino acid sequence. To compute the percentage overlap between repertoires, the number of shared unique clonotypes was divided by the size of the smaller repertoire. Repertoire richness was assessed with RTK rarefaction, the Chao1 estimator, and Recon v2.1 estimates of unobserved clonotypes. Generation probabilities for all TCRbeta clonotypes obtained by the gDNA method from four donors were computed using OLGA. In its TCRdb copy, this immuneACCESS table keeps in-frame sequences only and misses some clones. Where compared with another copy, unresolved V genes explain less than half of these, and the others have no known cause. D and trimming were read from the DNA, whereas the V and J calls and clone size are those reported in that table. This sample holds some 2,500,000 clones; approximately 94% were observed only once. Approximately 0.37% of the sample goes to the ten largest clones.

As regards this clone: It lacks a known antigen. No clone much larger than this one lies a single base away; base qualities are absent.

The junction shows trimming of 5 bases on V and 0 bases on J, plus 14 bases between the germline ends. The CDR1 and CDR2 encoded by the germline V gene are SGHTA and FQGNSA. The CDR3 sequence holds 16 residues, the cysteine and phenylalanine included. Only the CDR3 part of the read is kept: 48 bases, read in frame from the first base. Healthy HIV-negative adults with no recently reported acute infections or vaccinations were included as donors. Every donor was a Caucasian adult residing in Nashville, Tennessee, USA. CD4+ T cells were enriched by magnetic negative selection, after which naive cells were positively selected on CD45RA and the negative fraction was taken as the memory subset. After blood collection by leukapheresis, PBMCs were isolated using Ficoll-Histopaque density gradient centrifugation and then cryopreserved in the vapor phase of liquid nitrogen. Analytical flow cytometry was used to check the purity and quantity of every magnetically sorted T cell population. From each sorted fraction, genomic DNA was isolated and quantified by UV absorbance on a Nanodrop 2000c.

The sequence links TRBV7-2 to TRBJ2-4, with a weak D call of TRBD2 (5 bases match). This sequence originates from a young man in good health. Some clones in this sample may be carry-over from other donors' samples. The sample was naive CD4+ T cells from PBMCs. The sample's cell subset or site label is to be understood as: CD45RA+ positively selected. Here is the DNA: TGTGCCAGCAGCGAAACTAGTGCTCTAGCCAAAAACATTCAGTACTTC. Protein translation: CASSETSALAKNIQYF. The full variable domain, with segments outside the CDR3 supplied by the reference TRBV7-2 and TRBJ2-4 proteins, appears as GAGVSQSPSNKVTEKGKDVELRCDPISGHTALYWYRQSLGQGLEFLIYFQGNSAPDKSGLPSDRFSAERTGGSVSTLTIQRTQQEDSAVYLCASSETSALAKNIQYFGAGTRLSVL.